These 22 T cell receptor beta chains share one sample of origin, sequenced in a study of shared clonotypes between healthy human individuals. TCRdb's copy holds only in-frame clones and misses some; the assay was immunoSEQ multiplex PCR. This table holds some 900,000 clones, around three quarters found once. Sequenced material: memory CD4+ T cells sorted from blood. Regarding subset: CD45RA-negative fraction. The receptor source for this set is a man younger than 35 in good health.

With regard to this clone: The sample contains more than one DNA sequence encoding this CDR3. The chain carries TRBV10-2 and TRBJ2-7; D unclear. The germline CDR1 and CDR2 sequences are WSHSY and SAAADI. This CDR3 has 12 amino acids. Trimming took off 2 bases at V and 2 bases at J, with 4 bases between the two ends. The CDR3 here is CASSEETYEQYF. The CDR3 nucleotides are TGCGCCAGCAGTGAGGAGACCTACGAGCAGTACTTC.

This clone showed up just a few times. J is TRBJ2-7 and V is TRBV30; D uncertain. V was cut by 1 base and J by 3 bases, with 13 bases left in between. The length of the CDR3 is 14 residues. Per germline, CDR1 GTSNPN and CDR2 SVGIG (reference sequence). CDR3 sequence reads: CAWSAINGYYEQYF. The CDR3, as DNA: TGTGCCTGGAGTGCTATCAACGGATACTACGAGCAGTACTTC.

J is TRBJ2-7 and V is TRBV6-1, with D perhaps matching TRBD2 (6 bases). CDR1 MNHNS and CDR2 SASEGT come from the germline V gene. V was clipped by 2 bases and J by 5 bases, with 19 bases between them. The CDR3 runs to 16 residues. The CDR3 sequence is CASSETPGVRWDEQYF. The CDR3, as DNA: TGTGCCAGCAGTGAAACTCCGGGGGTTCGATGGGACGAGCAGTACTTC.

The chain has TRBV12-5 and TRBJ1-5; tentatively, D is TRBD1 (6 bases). The germline V and J ends were trimmed by 0 bases and 2 bases, with 14 bases remaining between them. CDR3 length: 17 residues. CDR1 and CDR2 from the germline V gene are LGHNT and FRNRAP. In nucleotides, the CDR3 is TGTGCTAGTGGTTTGGTCCTGGGGGGCGATGGCAATCAGCCCCAGCATTTT. It is translated as CASGLVLGGDGNQPQHF.

This clone was found a few times. The V call is TRBV7-9, the J call TRBJ1-6; D not resolved. Trimming cost V 5 bases and J 8 bases, with 13 bases left between them. Germline V gene data show CDR1 as SEHNR and CDR2 as FQNEAQ (reference sequence). This CDR3 is 14 amino acids long. CDR3 DNA: TGTGCCAGCAGCCGGGGAGCCGAGGATTCACCCCTCCACTTT. This sequence encodes CASSRGAEDSPLHF.

This chain joins TRBV7-9 and TRBJ2-7, with TRBD1 matching over 8 bases. Germline V gene sequence: CDR1 SEHNR, CDR2 FQNEAQ (reference sequence). The CDR3 covers 14 residues. The J segment lost 2 bases and the V segment lost 4 bases, leaving 4 bases of the junction unmatched. The CDR3 region is CASSSGTGTYEQYF. In nucleotides, the CDR3 is TGTGCCAGCAGCTCCGGGACAGGAACCTACGAGCAGTACTTC.

The chain combines TRBV29-1 with TRBJ1-1; D is undetermined. In germline, CDR1 is SQVTM, CDR2 ANQGSEA. CDR3 length: 11 residues. Trimming removed 7 bases from V and 4 bases from J, with 10 bases in between. The CDR3 DNA is TGCAGCGCACGTCGCGGCACTGAAGCTTTCTTT. Its protein product is CSARRGTEAFF.

V usage is TRBV18 and J usage is TRBJ2-1; D is perhaps TRBD2 (5 bases). CDR3 length: 15 amino acids. Germline CDR1 and CDR2: KGHSH and LQKENI. Trimming left V 0 bases short and J 4 bases short, with 10 bases between. For the CDR3, the DNA is TGTGCCAGCTCACCACCGAACAGAGGGTACAATGAGCAGTTCTTC. It is translated as CASSPPNRGYNEQFF.

This clone has only one observation. The J gene is TRBJ2-6, the V gene TRBV7-9; 9 nucleotides match TRBD1. The CDR3 loop spans 18 amino acids. V shed 1 base and J 0 bases; nucleotides not matched to a gene: 4. Germline V gene sequence: CDR1 SEHNR, CDR2 FQNEAQ (reference sequence). CDR3 DNA sequence: TGTGCCAGCAGCTTAGGGGACAGGGATACCTCTGGGGCCAACGTCCTGACTTTC. It is translated as CASSLGDRDTSGANVLTF.

This chain uses TRBV4-3 with TRBJ2-1; tentative D call: TRBD1 (6 bases). Germline CDR1 is LGHNA and CDR2 is YSLEER. Trimming took 3 bases from V and 3 from J, leaving 12 bases between them. The CDR3 spans 15 residues. The DNA of the CDR3 is TGCGCCAGCAGCCACGAACGGACAGTCTACAATGAGCAGTTCTTC. The encoded protein is CASSHERTVYNEQFF.

The chain is built from TRBV7-2 and TRBJ1-4; 7 nucleotides line up with TRBD1. This CDR3 contains 13 residues. V gave up 3 bases and J gave up 16 bases; unmatched junction bases: 11. Germline V gene sequence: CDR1 SGHTA, CDR2 FQGNSA. CDR3 in DNA: TGTGCCAGCAGCTTGGCCTACAGGGGTACCTCGTTTTTT. Translated, it gives CASSLAYRGTSFF.

The chain combines TRBV7-2 with TRBJ2-7; no clear D. This CDR3 has 12 residues. The V and J ends lost 2 bases and 3 bases respectively, with 5 bases between them. Per germline, CDR1 SGHTA and CDR2 FQGNSA. The CDR3 sequence is CASSLTVYEQYF. The DNA for the CDR3 is TGTGCCAGCAGCTTAACTGTCTACGAGCAGTACTTC.

The V gene is TRBV7-9, the J gene TRBJ2-1, with 7 bases identical to TRBD1. CDR3 length: 14 amino acids. J lost 5 bases, V lost 4 bases, and 5 bases had no gene match. CDR1 and CDR2 from the germline V gene are SEHNR and FQNEAQ (reference sequence). Here the CDR3 reads CASSSGQPNNEQFF. CDR3 nucleotide sequence: TGTGCCAGCAGCTCGGGACAGCCGAACAATGAGCAGTTCTTC.

The V gene is TRBV5-1, the J gene TRBJ2-2; D is possibly TRBD1 (6 bases). Trimming took off 4 bases at V and 6 bases at J, with 16 bases between the two ends. CDR1 is SGHRS, CDR2 YFSETQ, per germline. CDR3 length equals 15 residues. CDR3: CASSILTGLSGELFF. The CDR3 DNA sequence: TGCGCCAGCAGCATATTGACAGGTCTTTCCGGGGAGCTGTTTTTT.

The rearrangement uses TRBV4-1 and TRBJ2-1, with D perhaps TRBD1 or TRBD2 (7 bases each). V shed 4 bases and J shed 2 bases, with 15 bases lying between them. This CDR3 spans 16 amino acids. Germline-derived CDR1 and CDR2 are MGHRA and YSYEKL. In DNA, the CDR3 is TGCGCCAGCAGCCGGGAGGGACAGCTGGCCTACAATGAGCAGTTCTTC. This translates into CASSREGQLAYNEQFF.

The V and J genes are TRBV6-6 and TRBJ2-1; the match to TRBD1 covers 7 bases. The junction had 23 bases not matched to a gene; V was cut back by 6 bases and J by 15 bases. This CDR3 region has 16 residues. Per the germline V gene, CDR1 is MNHNY and CDR2 is SVGAGI (reference sequence). CDR3 loop: CASSLVFGQVEGVGFF. CDR3 coding DNA: TGTGCCAGCAGCTTAGTGTTCGGACAGGTGGAAGGGGTGGGGTTCTTC.

The chain links TRBV6-4 to TRBJ1-2; D not resolved. V was shortened by 2 bases and J by 0 bases, with 10 bases between the two germline ends. The CDR3 contains 15 residues. Germline CDR1 reads MRHNA; CDR2 reads SNTAGT. The DNA for the CDR3 is TGTGCCAGCAGTGACGGTGGGAGGACTAACTATGGCTACACCTTC. It translates to CASSDGGRTNYGYTF.

For this clone: Different DNA sequences within this sample yield the same CDR3. The chain couples TRBV11-2 to TRBJ2-5; 8 nucleotides line up with TRBD2. The germline CDR1 and CDR2 sequences are SGHAT and FQNNGV. This CDR3 region has 14 residues. Trimming took 2 bases from V and 5 from J; bases not matched to a gene: 4. In nucleotides, the CDR3 is TGTGCCAGCAGCTTATCCGGGGGGGCGGAGACCCAGTACTTC. Its translation is CASSLSGGAETQYF.

The V gene is TRBV7-8, the J gene TRBJ1-5; 8 bases are shared with TRBD1. Losses at the gene ends were 5 bases for V and 3 bases for J; bases not matched to a gene: 9. The CDR3 is 16 residues long. CDR1 is SGHVS, CDR2 FQNEAQ, per germline. The CDR3: CASSRSGQGINQPQHF. In nucleotides, the CDR3 is TGTGCCAGCAGCCGTTCCGGACAGGGTATCAATCAGCCCCAGCATTTT.

The chain joins TRBV18 to TRBJ1-1; TRBD1 is a possible D gene (5 bases). Germline CDR1 reads KGHSH; CDR2 reads LQKENI. CDR3 length: 13 residues. Trimming pared 4 bases from V and 8 bases from J, leaving 14 bases between. The CDR3 reads CASSQGAGQEAFF. The CDR3 DNA follows: TGTGCCAGCTCACAAGGGGCTGGTCAGGAAGCTTTCTTT.

Note on this clone: The sample holds other DNA sequences that translate to the same CDR3. The chain carries TRBV10-3 and TRBJ2-3, with D unclear. The V and J ends lost 0 bases and 0 bases respectively, with 4 bases between them. Germline CDR1 and CDR2: ENHRY and SYGVKD. This CDR3 is built from 14 residues. The CDR3: CAISESVSTDTQYF. The CDR3 nucleotides are TGTGCCATCAGTGAGTCTGTCAGCACAGATACGCAGTATTTT.

V gene TRBV5-4 combines with J gene TRBJ2-7; 10 nucleotides line up with TRBD2. Per germline, CDR1 SGHNT and CDR2 YYREEE (reference sequence). CDR3 length: 15 amino acids. The V and J ends lost 2 bases and 1 base, in that order; junction bases with no gene match: 3. CDR3 DNA sequence: TGTGCCAGCAGCTTAGTAGCGGGAGGATCCTACGAGCAGTACTTC. Its translation: CASSLVAGGSYEQYF.